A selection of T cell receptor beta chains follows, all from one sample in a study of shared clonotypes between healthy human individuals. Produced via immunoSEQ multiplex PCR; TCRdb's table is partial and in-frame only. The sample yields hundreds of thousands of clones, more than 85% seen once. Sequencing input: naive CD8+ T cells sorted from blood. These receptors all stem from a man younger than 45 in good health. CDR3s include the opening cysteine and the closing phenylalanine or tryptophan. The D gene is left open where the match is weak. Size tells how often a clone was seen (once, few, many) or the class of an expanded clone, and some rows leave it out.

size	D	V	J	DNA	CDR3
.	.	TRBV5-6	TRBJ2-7	TGTGCCAGCAGCTTGGCCGGGGTATCCGTCTCCTACGAGCAGTACTTC	CASSLAGVSVSYEQYF
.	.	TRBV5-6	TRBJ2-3	TGTGCCAGCAGCCGCCCCTCAGATACGCAGTATTTT	CASSRPSDTQYF
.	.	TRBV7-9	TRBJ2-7	TGTGCCAGCAGCCAACTCCAGCCCCCTCACTACGAGCAGTACTTC	CASSQLQPPHYEQYF
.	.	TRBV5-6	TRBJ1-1	TGTGCCAGCAGCCGGGTTTACACTGAAGCTTTCTTT	CASSRVYTEAFF
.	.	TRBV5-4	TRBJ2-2	TGTGCCAGCAGCCCGGATGGAATTTCCGGGGAGCTGTTTTTT	CASSPDGISGELFF
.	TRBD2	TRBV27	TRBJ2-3	TGTGCCAGCAGTCTCCTTGGGGGGACTAGTCGGTCCGATACGCAGTATTTT	CASSLLGGTSRSDTQYF
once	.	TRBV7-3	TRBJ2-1	TGTGCCAGCAGCTTAACGTTAGCTAGACCCAACAATGAGCAGTTCTTC	CASSLTLARPNNEQFF
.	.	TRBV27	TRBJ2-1	TGTGCCAGCAGTTTCACAGGGAACGAGCAGTTCTTC	CASSFTGNEQFF
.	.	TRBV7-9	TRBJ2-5	TGTGCCAGCAGCCCCCCAATGGAAGAGACCCAGTACTTC	CASSPPMEETQYF
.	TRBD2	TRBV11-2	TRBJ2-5	TGTGCCAGCACACGAGCTGGACTAGCGGGTTTTGAGACCCAGTACTTC	CASTRAGLAGFETQYF
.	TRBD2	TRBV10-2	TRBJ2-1	TGCGCCAGCAGTCCGAGCGGGAGGGCCTACAATGAGCAGTTCTTC	CASSPSGRAYNEQFF
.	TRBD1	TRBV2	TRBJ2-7	TGTGCCAGCAGTTATTCTAGGACAGGCTCCTACGAGCAGTACTTC	CASSYSRTGSYEQYF
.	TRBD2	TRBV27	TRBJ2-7	TGTGCCAGCAGTTATAGCGGGAGGTTGACCTACGAGCAGTACTTC	CASSYSGRLTYEQYF
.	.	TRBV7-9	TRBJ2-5	TGTGCCAGCAGCCGGGACAAAAAAGAGACCCAGTACTTC	CASSRDKKETQYF
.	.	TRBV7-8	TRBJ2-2	TGTGCCAGCAGCCCTGTTACCGGGGAGCTGTTTTTT	CASSPVTGELFF
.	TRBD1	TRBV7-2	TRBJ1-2	TGTGCCAGCAGCTCCGAGGACAGGGGGGTCTCTGGCTACACCTTC	CASSSEDRGVSGYTF
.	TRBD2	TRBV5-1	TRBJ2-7	TGCGCCAGCAGCTTGGCGGCTAGCGGGAGTGCTTACGAGCAGTACTTC	CASSLAASGSAYEQYF
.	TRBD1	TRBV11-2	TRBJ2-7	TGTGCCAGCAGCTTAAGGGACAGAGCCTACGAGCAGTACTTC	CASSLRDRAYEQYF
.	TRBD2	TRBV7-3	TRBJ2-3	TGTGCCAGCAGCTTAGCCTTTCCTAGCGGGAGACGGAGGAGTACGCAGTATTTT	CASSLAFPSGRRRSTQYF
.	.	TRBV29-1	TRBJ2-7	TGCAGCGTAACTGATACCTACGAGCAGTACTTC	CSVTDTYEQYF
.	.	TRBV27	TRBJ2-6	TGTGCCAGCAGCTACCTTGAAAGCTCTGGGGCCAACGTCCTGACTTTC	CASSYLESSGANVLTF
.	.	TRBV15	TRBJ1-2	TGTGCCACCAGCAGAGACCCGGGACATTATGGCTACACCTTC	CATSRDPGHYGYTF
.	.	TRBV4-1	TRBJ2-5	TGCGCCAGCAGCCAAGTATGGCAGGGGTCCCAAGAGACCCAGTACTTC	CASSQVWQGSQETQYF
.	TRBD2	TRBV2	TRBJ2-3	TGTGCCAGCAGAGACGGACTAGCGTCTAGCACAGATACGCAGTATTTT	CASRDGLASSTDTQYF
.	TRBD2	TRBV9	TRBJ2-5	TGTGCCAGCAGCGTAGTCAGCGGGAGCTATGAGACCCAGTACTTC	CASSVVSGSYETQYF
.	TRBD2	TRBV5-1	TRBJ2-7	TGCGCCAGCAACCCGGGACTAGCGGGAGGGCCGGTTTACGAGCAGTACTTC	CASNPGLAGGPVYEQYF
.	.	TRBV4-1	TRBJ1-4	TGCGCCAGCAGCCAGACGGACAGAGTTGCAACTAATGAAAAACTGTTTTTT	CASSQTDRVATNEKLFF
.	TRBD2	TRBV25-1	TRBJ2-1	TGTGCCAGCAGTGAGAGCTCGGGACTAGCATACGGCAATGAGCAGTTCTTC	CASSESSGLAYGNEQFF
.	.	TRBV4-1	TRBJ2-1	TGCGCCAGCAGCCGACGAGGGGAAAGCAATGAGCAGTTCTTC	CASSRRGESNEQFF
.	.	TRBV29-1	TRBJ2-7	TGCAGCTTCCTGTCGGGAGCAACCTACGAGCAGTACTTC	CSFLSGATYEQYF
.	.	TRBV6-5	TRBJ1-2	TGTGCCAGCAGTTACTCGAGCGGGGATGGCTACACCTTC	CASSYSSGDGYTF
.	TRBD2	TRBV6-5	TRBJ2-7	TGTGCCAGCAGCGCTAGCGGGAGGAGGTACGAGCAGTACTTC	CASSASGRRYEQYF
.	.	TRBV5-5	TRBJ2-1	TGTGCCAGCAGCACCGGGGGATACAATGAGCAGTTCTTC	CASSTGGYNEQFF
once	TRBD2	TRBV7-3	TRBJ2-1	TGTGCCAGCAGCTCCTTAGCGGGGGCTTCCTACAATGAGCAGTTCTTC	CASSSLAGASYNEQFF
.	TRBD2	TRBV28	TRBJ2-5	TGTGCCAGCAGTTTAGAGACTAGCGGGAAGGAGACCCAGTACTTC	CASSLETSGKETQYF
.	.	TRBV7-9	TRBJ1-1	TGTGCCAGCAGCCTCGGTTTCGGACTGAACACTGAAGCTTTCTTT	CASSLGFGLNTEAFF
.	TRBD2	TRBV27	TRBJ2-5	TGTGCCAGCAGTAAAAGGACTAGCGGGGTGGGGGAGACCCAGTACTTC	CASSKRTSGVGETQYF
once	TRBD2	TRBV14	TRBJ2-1	TGTGCCAGCAGCCAGGAGGCCGGGACTAGCGGACACAATGAGCAGTTCTTC	CASSQEAGTSGHNEQFF
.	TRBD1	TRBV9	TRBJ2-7	TGTGCCAGCAGCGTAGACGGGACAGGAGAGCAGTACTTC	CASSVDGTGEQYF
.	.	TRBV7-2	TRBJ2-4	TGTGCCAGCAGCCTTCGAGCCGATTTTCTAGCCAAAAACATTCAGTACTTC	CASSLRADFLAKNIQYF
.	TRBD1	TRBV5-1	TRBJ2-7	TGCGCCAGCAGACGAGGGGGCCCCTACGAGCAGTACTTC	CASRRGGPYEQYF
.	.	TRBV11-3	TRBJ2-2	TGTGCCAGCAGCCCGGCAACGAACACCGGGGAGCTGTTTTTT	CASSPATNTGELFF
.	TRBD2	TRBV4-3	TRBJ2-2	TGCGCCAGCAGCCAAATAGCGGGAGGAAACACCGGGGAGCTGTTTTTT	CASSQIAGGNTGELFF
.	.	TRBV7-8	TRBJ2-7	TGTGCCAGCAGCTTAGTTGGCGAGCAGTACTTC	CASSLVGEQYF
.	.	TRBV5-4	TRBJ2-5	TGTGCCAGCAGCCCTGGATGGGAAGAGACCCAGTACTTC	CASSPGWEETQYF